This T cell receptor (beta chain) comes out of a study of vaccination effects on CD4 cells after COVID-19. With approximately 9 days of culture completed, CD4+ T cells were isolated. Of the BNT162b2 and mRNA-1273 vaccines, participants received two doses of one or the other. Nucleocapsid antibodies were negative in the vaccine recipients, who had never had SARS-CoV-2 infection. Sequenced by immunoSEQ multiplex PCR; TCRdb stores in-frame clones only, minus some. The sample lists about 45,000 clones, approximately 70% seen once, with 9% to 10% in the top ten. The CDR3 is 16 amino acids. The V segment lost 3 bases and the J segment 6 bases; nucleotides outside the gene matches: 11. Germline V gives CDR1 LNHNV, CDR2 YYDKDF (reference sequence). Comments on this clone: The target antigen is unknown.

The receptor's source is a human donor who received a COVID-19 vaccine. Sequenced material: CD4+ T cells from PBMCs cultured without peptide, taken after COVID-19 vaccination. The rearrangement joins TRBV15 to TRBJ2-1; 7 bases fit TRBD1. CDR3 DNA sequence: TGTGCCACCAGCAGCGCTTTAGGACAGGTCTCCAATGAGCAGTTCTTC. This translates into CATSSALGQVSNEQFF.